What follows are 27 T cell receptor beta chains derived from one specimen sequenced in a study of vaccination and CD4 T cells after COVID-19. These receptors are not linked to any known antigen. Treatment meaning: approximately 10-day PBMC culture with coronavirus spike peptide pools or control peptides (ViraFEST assay). Sequencing of cultured CD4+ T cell DNA used the Oncomine TCR Beta short-read assay. TCRdb recomputed calls from the PCR reads with MiXCR, one row per CDR3 protein. The sample contains roughly 16,000 distinct CDR3 sequences, approximately 73% of which appear only once. Specimen: CD4+ T cells from blood, cultured in vitro. Receptors were obtained from a human donor who had recovered from COVID-19.

The chain combines TRBV5-1 with TRBJ1-1; D is undetermined. Germline CDR1 reads SGHRS; CDR2 reads YFSETQ. Deletions cut 5 bases from V and 1 base from J, with 21 bases between. The CDR3 is 17 amino acids. The CDR3 loop reads CASRAMGNILWNTEAFF. Written as DNA, the CDR3 is TGCGCCAGCAGGGCCATGGGCAACATCCTATGGAACACTGAAGCTTTCTTT.

The chain uses TRBV24-1 and TRBJ1-2; no clear D. Between the trimmed V and J ends, which lost 3 bases and 2 bases, there was a span of 9 bases. The length of the CDR3 is 14 residues. Germline V gene lookup returns CDR1 KGHDR and CDR2 SFDVKD. DNA for the CDR3: TGTGCCACCAGTGATAGGAGAGGGAACTATGGCTACACCTTC. This sequence encodes CATSDRRGNYGYTF.

The rearrangement uses TRBV6-2 or TRBV6-3 and TRBJ2-7; weak D call: TRBD1 (5 bases). Looked up from germline, CDR1 is MNHEY and CDR2 is SVGEGT. V was cut by 5 bases and J by 7 bases, with 18 bases left in between. The CDR3 length is 14 residues. As DNA, the CDR3 is TGTGCCAGCAGTGCCACCAGGGCCTTGGGGGAGCAGTACTTC. Amino acid sequence: CASSATRALGEQYF.

V gene TRBV7-9 combines with J gene TRBJ2-5, with D unclear. The CDR3 spans 15 residues. V lost 5 bases and J lost 4, with 17 bases in between. Germline lookup yields CDR1 SEHNR and CDR2 FQNEAQ (reference sequence). CDR3: CASSPRRERGETQYF. In nucleotides, the CDR3 is TGTGCCAGCAGCCCGCGTCGCGAGAGAGGAGAGACCCAGTACTTC.

The chain uses TRBV30 and TRBJ1-5; D possibly corresponds to TRBD1 (5 bases). The V end was cut by 0 bases, the J end by 2 bases, with 8 bases between. From germline, CDR1 is GTSNPN and CDR2 SVGIG (reference sequence). The CDR3 covers 14 residues. Written as DNA, the CDR3 is TGTGCCTGGAGTGTATTGGGGGGCAATCAGCCCCAGCATTTT. It translates to CAWSVLGGNQPQHF.

This clonotype was counted only a few times. The V gene is TRBV20-1, the J gene TRBJ1-2; D uncertain. CDR1 is DFQATT and CDR2 is SNEGSKA in the germline V gene (reference sequence). Trimming pared 1 base from V and 9 bases from J, leaving 12 bases between. This CDR3 has 12 amino acids. CDR3 DNA sequence: TGCAGTGCTAGAGTTGTTAGGGTTCGCTACACCTTC. Translation gives CSARVVRVRYTF.

This chain joins TRBV6-1 and TRBJ2-1; a possible D gene is TRBD2 (6 bases). The CDR3 loop spans 15 amino acids. V was shortened by 7 bases and J by 7 bases, with 20 bases between the two germline ends. Germline V gene lookup returns CDR1 MNHNS and CDR2 SASEGT. DNA of the CDR3: TGTGCCAGCACGGCGGGACCTACTATAGTGAATGAGCAGTTCTTC. Its protein is CASTAGPTIVNEQFF.

J is TRBJ1-5 and V is TRBV7-2; possible D gene TRBD1, 6 bases. This CDR3 is 16 amino acids long. Trimming shortened V by 0 bases and J by 7 bases, and 16 bases separated the two germline ends. The germline V gene encodes CDR1 SGHTA and CDR2 FQGNSA. The CDR3 is CASSLAVAGVGQPQHF. CDR3 DNA sequence: TGTGCCAGCAGCTTAGCGGTGGCAGGGGTAGGCCAGCCCCAGCATTTT.

CDR3 residues: CASYRLKDPRGGNTIYF. DNA of the CDR3: TGTGCCAGCTACCGCCTTAAGGACCCGAGGGGTGGAAACACCATATATTTT. The chain uses TRBV6-1 and TRBJ1-3; the D gene is possibly TRBD1 (5 bases). V lost 8 bases and J lost 3, with 23 bases in between. The CDR3 contains 17 residues. Germline values: CDR1 MNHNS, CDR2 SASEGT.

V usage is TRBV6-1 and J usage is TRBJ2-7; D remains ambiguous. CDR3 length equals 14 residues. Trimming stripped 5 bases from V and 0 bases from J, with 11 bases between. CDR1 is MNHNS, CDR2 SASEGT, per germline. CDR3 nucleotide sequence: TGTGCCAGCAGTCCGCCACAGAGCTCCTACGAGCAGTACTTC. This gives the protein CASSPPQSSYEQYF.

This clonotype came up a few times. The genes are TRBV6-1 and TRBJ1-6; 12 bases line up with TRBD1. CDR1 is MNHNS and CDR2 is SASEGT in the germline V gene. The CDR3 runs to 16 residues. Trimming removed 6 bases from V and 5 bases from J; junction bases left unmatched: 5. DNA of the CDR3: TGTGCCAGCAGCCGGGACAGGGGGCGCAATAATTCACCCCTCCACTTT. This sequence encodes CASSRDRGRNNSPLHF.

This clonotype is medium-sized. This chain links TRBV7-2 with TRBJ2-7; 10 bases are a match to TRBD2. V trimming: 5 bases; J trimming: 0 bases; junction bases outside the gene matches: 4. The CDR3 contains 15 residues. Germline V gives CDR1 SGHTA, CDR2 FQGNSA. The CDR3 DNA is TGTGCCAGCAGCCCGGTAGCGGGGGGCTCCTACGAGCAGTACTTC. It encodes CASSPVAGGSYEQYF.

The chain has TRBV23-1 and TRBJ2-3; D possibly corresponds to TRBD2 (6 bases). TRBV23-1 qualifies as an ORF whose function is uncertain. Trimming took off 2 bases at V and 0 bases at J, with 9 bases between the two ends. The CDR3 covers 15 residues. The CDR3 region is CASSQAGPSTDTQYF. CDR3 sequence (DNA): TGCGCCAGCAGTCAAGCGGGACCTAGCACAGATACGCAGTATTTT.

The J gene is TRBJ1-3, the V gene TRBV7-2, with no clear D. Deletions cut 4 bases from V and 0 bases from J, with 1 base between. The CDR3 totals 12 residues. The V gene's germline CDR1 is SGHTA and CDR2 FQGNSA. The CDR3 spells CASSYSGNTIYF. CDR3 nucleotide sequence: TGTGCCAGCAGCTACTCTGGAAACACCATATATTTT.

V usage is TRBV28 and J usage is TRBJ2-5; the D is unclear. V was shortened by 2 bases and J by 5 bases, with 12 bases between the two germline ends. The CDR3 length is 14 residues. The germline V gene has CDR1 MDHEN and CDR2 SYDVKM. CDR3 loop: CASSLRAVGETQYF. The CDR3 region has the DNA TGTGCCAGCAGTTTAAGGGCAGTCGGGGAGACCCAGTACTTC.

This clonotype was recorded once. This chain connects TRBV10-1 to TRBJ2-3; 9 bases align to TRBD2. This CDR3 is 16 amino acids long. The germline V gene encodes CDR1 WNHNN and CDR2 SYGVQD (reference sequence). After removal of 5 bases from V and 1 base from J, the junction contained 7 bases not matched to a gene. CDR3 nucleotides: TGCGCCAGCAGTCGCCGAAGGACTAGCGGCACAGATACGCAGTATTTT. This sequence encodes CASSRRRTSGTDTQYF.

The chain joins TRBV6-2 or TRBV6-3 to TRBJ1-5; 11 nucleotides line up with TRBD1. CDR1 and CDR2 from the germline V gene are MNHEY and SVGEGT. The J segment lost 6 bases and the V segment lost 5 bases, leaving 0 bases of the junction unmatched. This CDR3 region has 13 residues. CDR3 sequence: CASSGTGGQPQHF. In DNA form, the CDR3 reads TGTGCCAGCAGTGGGACAGGGGGTCAGCCCCAGCATTTT.

The chain links TRBV20-1 to TRBJ2-4, with TRBD2 identical over 10 bases. The CDR3 runs to 17 residues. V gave up 6 bases and J gave up 3 bases; unmatched junction bases: 14. Germline V lookup: CDR1 DFQATT, CDR2 SNEGSKA (reference sequence). CDR3: CSARTSGIRLGKNIQYF. The CDR3 region has the DNA TGCAGTGCGAGAACTAGCGGGATACGTCTTGGCAAAAACATTCAGTACTTC.

The genes are TRBV28 and TRBJ1-5, with 9 positions matching TRBD1. The CDR3 loop spans 15 amino acids. Germline loops: CDR1 MDHEN, CDR2 SYDVKM. V lost 6 bases and J lost 5; bases outside the gene matches: 8. CDR3 in DNA: TGTGCCAGCAGGATACAGGGGGCGACGCATCAGCCCCAGCATTTT. It codes for CASRIQGATHQPQHF.

The V gene is TRBV20-1, the J gene TRBJ2-7; TRBD1 matches 9 bases. Germline CDR1 reads DFQATT; CDR2 reads SNEGSKA (reference sequence). V was pared by 5 bases and J by 0 bases, with 2 bases of the junction left unmatched. This CDR3 spans 13 amino acids. The CDR3 DNA is TGCAGTGCTTGGGACAGGGTCTCCTACGAGCAGTACTTC. Its translation is CSAWDRVSYEQYF.

This clonotype was detected only once. The rearrangement joins TRBV15 to TRBJ1-4; the D is unclear. CDR1 LNHNV and CDR2 YYDKDF come from the germline V gene (reference sequence). Trimming cost V 3 bases and J 5 bases, with 13 bases left between them. The CDR3 has 15 amino acids. The DNA for the CDR3 is TGTGCCACCAGCAGGAAGAGTGCCTGGAATGAAAAACTGTTTTTT. Translation: CATSRKSAWNEKLFF.

The rearrangement uses TRBV3-1 and TRBJ2-7; 15 bases fit TRBD2. The V and J ends lost 1 base and 4 bases, in that order; junction bases with no gene match: 2. Per the germline V gene, CDR1 is LGHDT and CDR2 is YNNKEL (reference sequence). This CDR3 contains 16 residues. The CDR3, as DNA: TGTGCCAGCAGCCAAGGGGGACTAGCGGGAGGATACGAGCAGTACTTC. Amino acids: CASSQGGLAGGYEQYF.

The chain is built from TRBV20-1 and TRBJ2-7; 12 bases fit TRBD2. The CDR3 length is 17 residues. The germline CDR1 and CDR2 sequences are DFQATT and SNEGSKA (reference sequence). The junction had 12 bases not matched to a gene; V was cut back by 2 bases and J by 4 bases. CDR3: CSARPGPRTSGEYEQYF. The CDR3 DNA sequence: TGCAGTGCTAGACCGGGGCCCAGGACTAGCGGGGAGTACGAGCAGTACTTC.

This clonotype has only a few counts. The V gene is TRBV24-1, the J gene TRBJ1-3; a possible D gene is TRBD1 (6 bases). With 3 bases removed from V and 0 bases from J, the gap between germline ends came to 11 bases. From germline, CDR1 is KGHDR and CDR2 SFDVKD. The CDR3 loop spans 16 amino acids. In DNA form, the CDR3 reads TGTGCCACCAGTGATCGGCGGGACAACTCTGGAAACACCATATATTTT. Residues: CATSDRRDNSGNTIYF.

The chain recombines TRBV7-6 with TRBJ2-2; D remains unclear. CDR3 length: 16 amino acids. Germline values: CDR1 SGHVS, CDR2 FNYEAQ. Trimming cost V 2 bases and J 1 base, with 11 bases left between them. The CDR3 sequence is CASSLFSAGNTGELFF. The DNA of the CDR3 is TGTGCCAGCAGCTTATTTTCAGCTGGGAACACCGGGGAGCTGTTTTTT.

The genes are TRBV20-1 and TRBJ1-5; D gene uncertain. CDR3 length: 12 residues. Germline CDR1 and CDR2: DFQATT and SNEGSKA (reference sequence). Trimming pared 3 bases from V and 12 bases from J, leaving 15 bases between. CDR3: CSASRVSDRQHF. The DNA of the CDR3 is TGCAGTGCTAGCCGCGTTTCGGATCGCCAGCATTTT.

The rearrangement joins TRBV28 to TRBJ1-5, with 8 bases identical to TRBD1. The length of the CDR3 is 15 residues. Germline assignment: CDR1 MDHEN and CDR2 SYDVKM. V shed 7 bases, J shed 1 base, and the junction held 6 bases outside the gene matches. CDR3 protein: CASTGGRGSNQPQHF. DNA of the CDR3: TGTGCCAGCACAGGGGGCAGAGGAAGCAATCAGCCCCAGCATTTT. The full variable domain, rest sourced from reference TRBV28 and TRBJ1-5, is DVKVTQSSRYLVKRTGEKVFLECVQDMDHENMFWYRQDPGLGLRLIYFSYDVKMKEKGDIPEGYSVSREKKERFSLILESASTNQTSMYLCASTGGRGSNQPQHFGDGTRLSIL.